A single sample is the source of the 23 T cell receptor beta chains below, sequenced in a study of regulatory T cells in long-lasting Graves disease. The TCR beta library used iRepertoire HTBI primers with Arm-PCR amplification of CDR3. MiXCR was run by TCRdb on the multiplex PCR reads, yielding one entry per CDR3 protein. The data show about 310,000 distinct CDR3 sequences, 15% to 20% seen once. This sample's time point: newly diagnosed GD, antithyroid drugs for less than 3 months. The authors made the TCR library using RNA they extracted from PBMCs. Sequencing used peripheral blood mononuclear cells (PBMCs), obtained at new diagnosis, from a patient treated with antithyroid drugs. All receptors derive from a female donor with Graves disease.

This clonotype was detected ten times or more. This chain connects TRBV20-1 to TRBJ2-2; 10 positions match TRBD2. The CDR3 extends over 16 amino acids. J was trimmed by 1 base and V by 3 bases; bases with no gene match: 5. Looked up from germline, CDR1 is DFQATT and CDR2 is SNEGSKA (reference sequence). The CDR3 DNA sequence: TGCAGTGCTAGTAAGGCTAGCGGGAGGAACACCGGGGAGCTGTTTTTT. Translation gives CSASKASGRNTGELFF.

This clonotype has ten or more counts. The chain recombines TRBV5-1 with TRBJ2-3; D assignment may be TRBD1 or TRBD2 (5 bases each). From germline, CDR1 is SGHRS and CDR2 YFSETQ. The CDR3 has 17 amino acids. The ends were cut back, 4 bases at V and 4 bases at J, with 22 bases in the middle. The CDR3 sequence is CASSASTGMRGADTQYF. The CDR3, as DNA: TGCGCCAGCAGCGCTTCGACCGGGATGAGGGGCGCAGATACGCAGTATTTT.

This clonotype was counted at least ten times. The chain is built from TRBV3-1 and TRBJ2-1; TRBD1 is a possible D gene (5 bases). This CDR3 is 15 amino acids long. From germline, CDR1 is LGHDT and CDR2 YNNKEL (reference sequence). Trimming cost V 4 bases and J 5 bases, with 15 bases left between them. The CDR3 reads CASSPAPEGDNEQFF. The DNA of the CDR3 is TGTGCCAGCAGCCCAGCCCCGGAAGGGGACAATGAGCAGTTCTTC.

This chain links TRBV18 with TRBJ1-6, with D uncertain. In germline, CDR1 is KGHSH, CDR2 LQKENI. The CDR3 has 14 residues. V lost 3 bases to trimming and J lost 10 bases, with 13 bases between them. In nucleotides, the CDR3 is TGTGCCAGCTCACCCCGCCCCGGGTCCTCACCCCTCCACTTT. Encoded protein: CASSPRPGSSPLHF.

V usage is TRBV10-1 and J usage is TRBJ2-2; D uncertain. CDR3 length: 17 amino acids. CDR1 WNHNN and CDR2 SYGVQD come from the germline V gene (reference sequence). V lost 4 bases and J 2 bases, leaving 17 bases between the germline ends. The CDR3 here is CASSALVGSGNTGELFF. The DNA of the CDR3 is TGCGCCAGCAGTGCGTTGGTAGGGTCAGGAAACACCGGGGAGCTGTTTTTT.

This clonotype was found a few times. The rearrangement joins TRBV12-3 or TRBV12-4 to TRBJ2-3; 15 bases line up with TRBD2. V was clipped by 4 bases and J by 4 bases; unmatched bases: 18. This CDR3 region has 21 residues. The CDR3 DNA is TGTGCCAGCAGTTCCTCACCCGGACAGGCAGGACTAGCGGGAGGGCCAGATACGCAGTATTTT. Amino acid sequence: CASSSSPGQAGLAGGPDTQYF.

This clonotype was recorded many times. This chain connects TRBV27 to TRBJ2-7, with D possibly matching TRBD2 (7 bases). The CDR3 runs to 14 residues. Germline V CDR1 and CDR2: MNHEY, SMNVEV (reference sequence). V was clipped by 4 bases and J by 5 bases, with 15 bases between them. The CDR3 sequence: CASSSDGGPNEQYF. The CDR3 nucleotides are TGTGCCAGCAGTTCGGACGGGGGGCCAAACGAGCAGTACTTC.

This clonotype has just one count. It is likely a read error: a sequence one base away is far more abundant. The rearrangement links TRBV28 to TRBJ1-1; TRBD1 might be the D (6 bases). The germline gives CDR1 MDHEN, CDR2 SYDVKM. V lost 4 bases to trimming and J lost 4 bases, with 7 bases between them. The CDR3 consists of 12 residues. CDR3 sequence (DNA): TGTGCCAGCAGTTACAGGGCCACTGAAGCTTTCTTT. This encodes CASSYRATEAFF.

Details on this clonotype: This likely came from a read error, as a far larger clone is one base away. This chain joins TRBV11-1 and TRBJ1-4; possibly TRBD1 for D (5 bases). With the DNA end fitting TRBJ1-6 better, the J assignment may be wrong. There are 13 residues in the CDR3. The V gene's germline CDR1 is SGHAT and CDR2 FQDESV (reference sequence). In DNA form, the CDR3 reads TGTGCCAGCAGCTGGGACTTTAATTCATCCCTCCACTTT. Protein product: CASSWDFNSSLHF.

CDR3 residues: CASSQTPAGNPPLHF. The CDR3 nucleotides are TGTGCCAGTAGCCAAACCCCTGCGGGGAATCCACCCCTCCACTTT. The rearrangement links TRBV7-2 to TRBJ1-6; D remains unclear. Trimming pared 9 bases from V and 11 bases from J, leaving 23 bases between. The CDR3 is 15 amino acids. Germline CDR1 is SGHTA and CDR2 is FQGNSA.

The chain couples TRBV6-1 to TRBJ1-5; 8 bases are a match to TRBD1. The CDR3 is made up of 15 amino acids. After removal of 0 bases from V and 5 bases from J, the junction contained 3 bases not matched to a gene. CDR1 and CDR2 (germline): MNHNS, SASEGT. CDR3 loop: CASSEAPQGDQPQHF. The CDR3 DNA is TGTGCCAGCAGTGAAGCGCCACAGGGGGATCAGCCCCAGCATTTT.

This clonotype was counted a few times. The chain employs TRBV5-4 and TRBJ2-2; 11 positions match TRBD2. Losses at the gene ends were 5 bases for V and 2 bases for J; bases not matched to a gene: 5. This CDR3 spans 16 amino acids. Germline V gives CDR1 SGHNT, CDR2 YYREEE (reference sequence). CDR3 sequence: CASRASGRLNTGELFF. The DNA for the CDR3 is TGTGCCAGCAGAGCTAGCGGGAGGTTAAACACCGGGGAGCTGTTTTTT.

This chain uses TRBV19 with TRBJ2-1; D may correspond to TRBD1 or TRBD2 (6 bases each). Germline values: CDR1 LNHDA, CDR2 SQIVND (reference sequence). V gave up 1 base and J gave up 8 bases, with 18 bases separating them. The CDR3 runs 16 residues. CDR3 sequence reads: CASSIVWGAGLDEQFF. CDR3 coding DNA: TGTGCCAGTAGTATAGTATGGGGGGCTGGTCTCGATGAGCAGTTCTTC.

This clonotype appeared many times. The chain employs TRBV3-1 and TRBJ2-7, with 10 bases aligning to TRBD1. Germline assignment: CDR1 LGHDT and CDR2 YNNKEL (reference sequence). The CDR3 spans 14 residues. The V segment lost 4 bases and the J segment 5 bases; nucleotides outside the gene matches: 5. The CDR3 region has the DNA TGTGCCAGCAGCCTCGGACAGGGGGTCGACGAGCAGTACTTC. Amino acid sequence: CASSLGQGVDEQYF.

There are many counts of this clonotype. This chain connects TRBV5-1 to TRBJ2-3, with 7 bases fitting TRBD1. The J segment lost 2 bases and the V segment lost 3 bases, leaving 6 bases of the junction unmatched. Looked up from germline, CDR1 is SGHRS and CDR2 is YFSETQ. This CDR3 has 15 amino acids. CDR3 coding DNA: TGCGCCAGCAGCTCCAGGGACAGATACACAGATACGCAGTATTTT. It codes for CASSSRDRYTDTQYF.

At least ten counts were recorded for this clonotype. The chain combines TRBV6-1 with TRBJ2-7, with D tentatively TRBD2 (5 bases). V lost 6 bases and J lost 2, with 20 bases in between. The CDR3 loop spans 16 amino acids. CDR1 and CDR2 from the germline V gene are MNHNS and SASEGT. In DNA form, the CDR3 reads TGTGCCAGCAGCCGACCCCCCGGACTCGGAACCTACGAGCAGTACTTC. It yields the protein CASSRPPGLGTYEQYF.

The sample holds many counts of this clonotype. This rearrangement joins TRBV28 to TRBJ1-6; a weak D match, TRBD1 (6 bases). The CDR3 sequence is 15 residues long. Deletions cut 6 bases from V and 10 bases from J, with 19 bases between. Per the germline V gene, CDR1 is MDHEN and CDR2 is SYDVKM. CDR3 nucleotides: TGTGCCAGCAGCCCCCAGCATATGACAGGCTCACCCCTCCACTTT. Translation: CASSPQHMTGSPLHF.

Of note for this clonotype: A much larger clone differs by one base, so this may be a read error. The CDR3 sequence is CSVSVGTNTGELFF. CDR3 coding DNA: TGCAGTGTTTCTGTGGGTACGAACACCGGGGAGCTGTTTTTT. The chain couples TRBV20-1 to TRBJ2-2; no definite D call. V was clipped by 7 bases and J by 0 bases, with 12 bases between them. Germline V gene sequence: CDR1 DFQATT, CDR2 SNEGSKA (reference sequence). The CDR3 has 14 amino acids.

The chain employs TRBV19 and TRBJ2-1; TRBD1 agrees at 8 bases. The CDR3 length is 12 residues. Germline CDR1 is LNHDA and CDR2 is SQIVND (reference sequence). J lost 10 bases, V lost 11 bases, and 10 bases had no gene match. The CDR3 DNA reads TGTGCCGTTAATACCGCAGGGGGCGAGCAGTTCTTC. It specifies CAVNTAGGEQFF.

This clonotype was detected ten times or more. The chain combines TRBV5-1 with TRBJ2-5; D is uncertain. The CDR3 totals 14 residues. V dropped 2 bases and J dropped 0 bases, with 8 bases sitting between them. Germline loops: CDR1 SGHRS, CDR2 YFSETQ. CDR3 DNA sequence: TGCGCCAGCAGCTTCGGGCAGGACCAAGAGACCCAGTACTTC. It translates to CASSFGQDQETQYF.

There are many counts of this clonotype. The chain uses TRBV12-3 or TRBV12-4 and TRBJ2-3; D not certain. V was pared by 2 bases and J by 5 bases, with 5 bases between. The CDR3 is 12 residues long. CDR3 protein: CASSLIGDTQYF. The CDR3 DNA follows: TGTGCCAGCAGTTTAATCGGAGATACGCAGTATTTT.

CDR3 loop: CASSEMVNPRGQPQHF. CDR3 nucleotides: TGTGCCAGCAGTGAAATGGTAAACCCTAGGGGTCAGCCCCAGCATTTT. The chain employs TRBV6-2 or TRBV6-3 and TRBJ1-5; tentative D call: TRBD1 (5 bases). CDR1 is MNHEY and CDR2 is SVGEGT in the germline V gene. The CDR3 runs 16 residues. Trimming cost V 5 bases and J 6 bases, with 20 bases left between them.

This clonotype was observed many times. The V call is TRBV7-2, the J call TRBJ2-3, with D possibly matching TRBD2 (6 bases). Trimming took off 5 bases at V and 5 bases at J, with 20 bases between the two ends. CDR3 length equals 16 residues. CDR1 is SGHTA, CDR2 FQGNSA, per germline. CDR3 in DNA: TGTGCCAGCAGCCCAGAGTGGGGGGATTGGGGAGATACGCAGTATTTT. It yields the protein CASSPEWGDWGDTQYF.